This entry lists 17 T cell receptor beta chains sequenced from one sample in a study of blood T cell repertoires in COVID-19. Data came from immunoSEQ multiplex PCR; TCRdb stores just in-frame clones and leaves some out. The table shows a few hundred thousand clones, with around 89% occurring only once. The source material was peripheral blood. The receptors here all came from a young man who had recovered from COVID-19.

The CDR3 protein is CASSEAPSPLDNEQFF. In nucleotides, the CDR3 is TGTGCCAGCAGTGAAGCTCCGAGTCCTTTGGACAATGAGCAGTTCTTC. V gene TRBV2 combines with J gene TRBJ2-1; D unresolved. V dropped 0 bases and J dropped 5 bases, with 14 bases sitting between them. The germline V gene has CDR1 SNHLY and CDR2 FYNNEI. The CDR3 runs to 16 residues.

V is TRBV11-3 and J is TRBJ1-2; TRBD1 matches at 12 bases. CDR1 is SGHNT, CDR2 YENEEA, per germline. The CDR3 is 17 residues long. V was clipped by 3 bases and J by 8 bases; unmatched bases: 13. The DNA of the CDR3 is TGTGCCAGCAGCTTTCCGGAAAGGGGACAGGGGGCGGCGGGCTACACCTTC. Translating it yields CASSFPERGQGAAGYTF.

V and J are TRBV6-1 and TRBJ1-1; the D is unclear. Deletions cut 1 base from V and 1 base from J, with 4 bases between. Germline V gives CDR1 MNHNS, CDR2 SASEGT. The CDR3 totals 13 residues. CDR3 protein: CASSEDWNTEAFF. The CDR3 nucleotides are TGTGCCAGCAGTGAAGACTGGAACACTGAAGCTTTCTTT.

The chain has TRBV7-8 and TRBJ2-7, with TRBD2 matching 10 bases. Germline values: CDR1 SGHVS, CDR2 FQNEAQ. The CDR3 covers 16 residues. J was trimmed by 5 bases and V by 5 bases; bases with no gene match: 12. CDR3 sequence reads: CASSIPSGRARDEQYF. The CDR3 DNA sequence: TGTGCCAGCAGCATCCCGAGCGGGAGGGCCAGGGACGAGCAGTACTTC.

This clone was picked up a small number of times. The rearrangement links TRBV7-9 to TRBJ1-2; D gene uncertain. Looked up from germline, CDR1 is SEHNR and CDR2 is FQNEAQ (reference sequence). V was pared by 4 bases and J by 5 bases, with 23 bases between. This CDR3 spans 17 amino acids. CDR3 amino acids: CASSSAGLTFSPYGYTF. CDR3 in DNA: TGTGCCAGCAGCTCTGCCGGGTTAACTTTCTCGCCTTATGGCTACACCTTC.

The J gene is TRBJ2-1, the V gene TRBV19; D is possibly TRBD2 (5 bases). Trimming removed 0 bases from V and 9 bases from J, with 18 bases in between. The CDR3 has 16 amino acids. Germline V gene lookup returns CDR1 LNHDA and CDR2 SQIVND (reference sequence). CDR3 nucleotides: TGTGCCAGTAGTATAGACCAAGGGAGAATAATGGGTGAGCAGTTCTTC. Translation gives CASSIDQGRIMGEQFF. Looking up the rest from reference TRBV19 and TRBJ2-1 gives the full variable domain: DGGITQSPKYLFRKEGQNVTLSCEQNLNHDAMYWYRQDPGQGLRLIYYSQIVNDFQKGDIAEGYSVSREKKESFPLTVTSAQKNPTAFYLCASSIDQGRIMGEQFFGPGTRLTVL.

The gene calls are TRBV30 and TRBJ1-2, with D possibly being TRBD1 (5 bases). This CDR3 is built from 12 residues. Germline V gene lookup returns CDR1 GTSNPN and CDR2 SVGIG (reference sequence). Trimming removed 4 bases from V and 8 bases from J, with 14 bases in between. CDR3 in DNA: TGTGCCTGGAAGATAGGGGCGGAAGGCTACACCTTC. This encodes CAWKIGAEGYTF.

This clone has a single count. V gene TRBV19 combines with J gene TRBJ1-2; D gene uncertain. V was trimmed by 1 base and J by 7 bases, leaving 10 bases between them. The CDR3 runs 13 residues. Germline loops: CDR1 LNHDA, CDR2 SQIVND (reference sequence). CDR3 region: CASSIVGKGGYTF. The CDR3 coding sequence is TGTGCCAGTAGTATAGTCGGGAAGGGTGGCTACACCTTC.

The chain carries TRBV7-2 and TRBJ2-3; 9 bases match TRBD2. This CDR3 has 15 residues. In germline, CDR1 is SGHTA, CDR2 FQGNSA. The junction had 4 bases not matched to a gene; V was cut back by 1 base and J by 5 bases. The CDR3 sequence: CASSLVASGVDTQYF. In nucleotides, the CDR3 is TGTGCCAGCAGCTTAGTTGCTAGCGGGGTAGATACGCAGTATTTT. Complete variable domain (other parts from reference TRBV7-2 and TRBJ2-3): GAGVSQSPSNKVTEKGKDVELRCDPISGHTALYWYRQSLGQGLEFLIYFQGNSAPDKSGLPSDRFSAERTGGSVSTLTIQRTQQEDSAVYLCASSLVASGVDTQYFGPGTRLTVL.

This clone was counted a few times. J is TRBJ2-2 and V is TRBV7-9, with 9 bases matching TRBD1. Germline-derived CDR1 and CDR2 are SEHNR and FQNEAQ (reference sequence). The CDR3 consists of 18 residues. The ends lost 1 base at V and 3 bases at J; junction bases unmatched: 9. The CDR3 nucleotides are TGTGCCAGCAGCTTAGTATCGACCGGGACAGGGTACACCGGGGAGCTGTTTTTT. Translation: CASSLVSTGTGYTGELFF.

The J gene is TRBJ2-2, the V gene TRBV4-1; 10 positions agree with TRBD1. After removal of 4 bases from V and 3 bases from J, the junction contained 11 bases not matched to a gene. CDR1 is MGHRA, CDR2 YSYEKL, per germline. CDR3 length: 18 residues. The CDR3 loop reads CASSRHSTGTGDTGELFF. DNA of the CDR3: TGCGCCAGCAGCCGCCATTCGACCGGGACAGGGGACACCGGGGAGCTGTTTTTT.

V usage is TRBV19 and J usage is TRBJ1-5; 7 positions agree with TRBD1. CDR3 length equals 15 residues. V was clipped by 5 bases and J by 2 bases; unmatched bases: 6. Germline lookup yields CDR1 LNHDA and CDR2 SQIVND (reference sequence). CDR3 in amino acids: CASSVTGHGNQPQHF. The CDR3 nucleotides read TGTGCCAGTAGTGTGACAGGGCATGGCAATCAGCCCCAGCATTTT. Full variable domain (remainder filled in from reference TRBV19 and TRBJ1-5): DGGITQSPKYLFRKEGQNVTLSCEQNLNHDAMYWYRQDPGQGLRLIYYSQIVNDFQKGDIAEGYSVSREKKESFPLTVTSAQKNPTAFYLCASSVTGHGNQPQHFGDGTRLSIL.

The chain joins TRBV6-6 to TRBJ1-2; D might be TRBD1 (6 bases). The length of the CDR3 is 14 residues. With 4 bases removed from V and 4 bases from J, the gap between germline ends came to 13 bases. CDR1 is MNHNY and CDR2 is SVGAGI in the germline V gene (reference sequence). In DNA form, the CDR3 reads TGTGCCAGCAGTTCCACAGGGCTAACCTATGGCTACACCTTC. Amino acids: CASSSTGLTYGYTF.

This chain joins TRBV19 and TRBJ2-1, with no clear D. In germline, CDR1 is LNHDA, CDR2 SQIVND (reference sequence). V lost 5 bases to trimming and J lost 6 bases, with 5 bases between them. This CDR3 contains 11 residues. CDR3 sequence reads: CASSSRNEQFF. The CDR3 coding sequence is TGTGCCAGTAGTTCTCGCAATGAGCAGTTCTTC.

The J gene is TRBJ2-1, the V gene TRBV10-3, with TRBD2 identical over 9 bases. CDR1 ENHRY and CDR2 SYGVKD come from the germline V gene. The CDR3 loop spans 14 amino acids. The junction had 5 bases not matched to a gene; V was cut back by 5 bases and J by 6 bases. This CDR3 reads CAISSGTSPNEQFF. The CDR3 DNA reads as TGTGCCATCAGTTCCGGGACTAGCCCCAATGAGCAGTTCTTC.

This chain connects TRBV10-3 to TRBJ1-5, with D possibly matching TRBD1 (5 bases). The CDR3 sequence is 16 residues long. With 2 bases removed from V and 2 bases from J, the gap between germline ends came to 13 bases. Germline CDR1 and CDR2: ENHRY and SYGVKD. The CDR3 region is CAISEGHGAGNQPQHF. In DNA, the CDR3 is TGTGCCATCAGTGAGGGGCATGGGGCTGGCAATCAGCCCCAGCATTTT.

The gene calls are TRBV7-2 and TRBJ2-6; 7 nucleotides agree with TRBD2. V gave up 6 bases and J gave up 0 bases; unmatched junction bases: 5. The germline V gene has CDR1 SGHTA and CDR2 FQGNSA. The CDR3 loop spans 16 amino acids. In nucleotides, the CDR3 is TGTGCCAGCAGGTCCCCGGGGGGCTCTGGGGCCAACGTCCTGACTTTC. Translated, it gives CASRSPGGSGANVLTF.